The source of this T cell receptor (beta chain) is a study of T cell repertoires in cytomegalovirus infection. To note about this clonotype: Its matching antigen is unknown.

V lost 3 bases and J lost 4, with 15 bases in between. This CDR3 is 15 amino acids long. Germline CDR1 is SNHLY and CDR2 is FYNNEI. Study-wide findings and caveats: Predominance within the ex vivo response was attributable to HLA-C-restricted CMV-specific TCR beta clonotypes. Cumulative public TCR beta family frequency identified CMV carriers with the relevant HLA.

TCRdb reanalysed the reads using MiXCR and keeps one entry per CDR3 protein. The sample holds around 170,000 distinct CDR3 sequences, around 15% seen once. The sequence was collected from a human donor in good health (CMV status not recorded). Some clones in this sample may be carry-over from other donors' samples. The V call is TRBV2, the J call TRBJ1-2; D unclear. Sequencing was carried out using PBMCs. The CDR3 protein is CASSDGSAAFYGYTF. In nucleotides, the CDR3 is TGTGCCAGCAGTGATGGTTCGGCAGCCTTCTATGGCTACACCTTC.